These T cell receptor beta chains were read from a single sample in a study of blood T cells in healthy people across ages. Using its own MiXCR run on the 5' RACE reads, TCRdb lists one record per CDR3 protein. The data contain more than 750,000 distinct CDR3 sequences, about 27% of them seen just once; the ten biggest clones take up about 9.4%. These data also featured in a second study, about T cells of mothers and their children.

The material sequenced was blood. Receptors were obtained from a woman aged 40 to 50 in good health. CDR3s leave out the opening cysteine and the closing phenylalanine or tryptophan. Fields, in order: V gene, J gene, clone size, CDR3 protein. Clone size is stated in some rows and not others, as once, few, many or a class when expanded.

>TRBV5-1|TRBJ2-1|few
ASSLGDSDNEQF
>TRBV5-1|NA|NA
ASSSQGSGNYEQY
>TRBV12-3/TRBV12-4|TRBJ1-2|many
ASSLAHEYGYT
>TRBV5-1|TRBJ2-3|NA
ASSWGRTSGTDTQY
>TRBV30|TRBJ2-1|NA
AWARDSYNEQF
>TRBV10-3|TRBJ2-7|many
AISEQKGALVEQY
>TRBV5-1|TRBJ1-6|many
ASSPQGRDNSPLH
>TRBV21-1|TRBJ1-5|NA
ASSKPNHRGVAQPQH
>TRBV3-1|TRBJ1-6|NA
ASSQGQQASPLH
>TRBV9|TRBJ2-7|many
ASSAGGETYEQY
>TRBV6-1|TRBJ1-2|NA
ASSETQGSCYGYT
>TRBV24-1|TRBJ2-3|few
ATSDLGQGADTQY
>TRBV24-1|TRBJ2-1|many
ATSDLIPGQGRHEQF
>TRBV6-1|TRBJ1-5|once
ASSDPGSTDQPRH
>TRBV12-3/TRBV12-4|TRBJ2-1|many
ASSKQVGEQF
>TRBV7-2|TRBJ2-2|NA
ASSASGLSTGELF
>TRBV11-2|TRBJ1-6|few
ASSLRTASDSPLH
>TRBV28|TRBJ1-5|few
ASRAGQAVNQPQH
>TRBV6-5|TRBJ2-3|NA
ASSSGDRSTDTQY
>TRBV12-3/TRBV12-4|TRBJ2-3|NA
ASSPRTRVRADMQY
>TRBV6-5|TRBJ1-4|NA
ASSAPTKEKLF
>TRBV5-1|TRBJ1-4|NA
ASSLTVSTNEKLF
>TRBV7-9|TRBJ2-1|NA
ASSPSRAGGRLIGQF
>TRBV4-2|TRBJ2-3|few
ASSQEVRLAGYRDTQY
>TRBV5-1|TRBJ2-5|many
ASSLEDRVNEQY
>TRBV15|TRBJ2-5|NA
AISRGRETQY
>TRBV7-9|TRBJ1-4|once
ASSLARGQGTGKPF
>TRBV21-1|TRBJ2-1|NA
ASSKDGRDYEQF
>TRBV12-3/TRBV12-4|TRBJ1-2|few
ASRTWDSNYGYT
>TRBV7-2|TRBJ1-1|NA
ASSAPTGAPNTEAF
>TRBV20-1|TRBJ1-2|many
SARDKGAFSYGYT
>TRBV29-1|TRBJ2-3|NA
SARSGGTTDTQY
>TRBV4-1|TRBJ2-3|many
ASSQDGAGARGDTQY
>TRBV6-2/TRBV6-3|TRBJ1-1|NA
ASSYPVESMNTEAF
>TRBV7-9|TRBJ2-1|NA
ASSYRGTSYNEQF
>TRBV7-8|TRBJ1-5|few
ASSPGGARVNQPQH
>TRBV12-3/TRBV12-4|TRBJ2-5|few
ASSWLEARETQY
>TRBV11-2|TRBJ1-2|few
ASSLDTGPYGYT
>TRBV12-3/TRBV12-4|TRBJ1-6|NA
ASSLVQNSPLH
>TRBV27|TRBJ1-2|many
ASSPSATYGYT
>TRBV6-5|TRBJ2-3|few
VSSYSAGQGADTQY
>TRBV28|TRBJ1-4|few
ASSSPGTGGEKPF
>TRBV5-1|TRBJ2-1|NA
ASSLDVPFEQF
>TRBV5-1|TRBJ2-5|NA
ASSLGGPALGETQY